The source of this TCR beta chain is a study of T cell responses to AZD1222 COVID-19 vaccine (TCRdb year 2021). Broadly, across the study: A total of about 230 trial participants underwent TCR sequencing, of whom 207 received two doses of AZD1222 and some 26 received two doses of the MenACWY control vaccine. Trial participants were enrolled into age subgroups of 18-55, 56-69 and 70-plus years, which contained approximately 150, 30 and 60 TCR-sequenced participants, respectively.

The CDR3 regions of human TCRbeta chains were analyzed by immunosequencing. As for the authors' bioinformatics: TCRs in the repertoires were compared against a reference library of SARS-CoV-2-specific TCRs that had been generated with the MIRA antigen-specificity platform. Breadth meant the fraction of unique TCRs that were SARS-CoV-2-associated, whereas depth meant the fraction of total T cells that were SARS-CoV-2-associated. Using the MIRA data, each spike-specific TCR was assigned both to the spike region to which the TCR was reactive and to a CD4 or CD8 class. Log10-transformed breadth and depth values were compared by one-way ANOVA with Sidak's multiple comparisons tests. TCRdb re-hosts the immuneACCESS table, in-frame sequences only. Its copies lack some clones; in the studies checked, an unresolved V gene accounts for under half of them, and the cause for the rest is not known. V and J calls and clone size come straight from that table; D and trimming were deduced from the DNA. A total of 100,000 to 150,000 clones appear in this sample, approximately 90% of them only once. The top ten clones comprise about 1% of the sample.

Between the V and J ends, shortened by 4 bases and 9 bases respectively, the junction contains 13 bases. From the cysteine through the phenylalanine, the CDR3 covers 11 amino acids. Left in the record is the CDR3 DNA by itself, 33 bases read in frame from the first base. The germline V gene (reference sequence) sets CDR1 to DFQATT and CDR2 to SNEGSKA. What this sample's time point label stands for: about 28 days (+/-7) after the second vaccine dose. AZD1222 recipients whose second dose came at about 4 weeks and those whose second dose came at about 12 weeks were combined into one group, since spike-specific TCR depth and breadth did not differ between the two schedules. The vaccinee samples were drawn from two UK trials, COV001 and COV002, one of which was a single-blind randomized controlled phase 2/3 trial testing AZD1222 (ChAdOx1 nCoV-19) in healthy adults. For TCRbeta chain sequencing, PBMC samples from trial participants were taken at day 0 and at day 28 after the second dose.

Overall study outcomes, separate from this receptor: The whole spike protein was spanned by vaccine-associated CD4 TCRs, and dominant responses were seen in regions 160-218 and 743-854. Most participants were white British and females outnumbered males, and the authors suggested that clonal diversity may have been underestimated. No day 14 peak-response samples were available, so repertoires were characterized only after the peak T cell response. Reportedly, almost half of the unique spike-specific TCRs recognized epitopes lying outside the regions that are mutated in the B.1.351 and B.1.1.7 variants. The 56-69-year group was small, and its depth increase did not reach significance, likely because of low power. Only five to seven AZD1222 recipients were SARS-CoV-2 seropositive at baseline, limiting conclusions about previously exposed vaccinees. Spike-specific TCR breadth and depth rose significantly after two AZD1222 doses compared with day 0 and with MenACWY recipients.

About this clone: The antigen this receptor binds is unknown. No much larger clonotype is one base removed from it; base qualities were not supplied.

The clonotype originates from an adult who received the AZD1222 COVID-19 vaccine. Sequences were derived from peripheral blood, sampled 28 days after the second AZD1222 dose. This sequence uses TRBV20-1 and TRBJ2-7; TRBD2 is perhaps the D gene, given 6 matching bases. CDR3 protein: CSAKLRDGQYF. The nucleotide sequence is given as TGCAGTGCTAAGTTGCGGGACGGGCAGTACTTC.